The rows below give T cell receptor beta chains drawn from one sample of a study of blood T cells in healthy people across ages. MiXCR, applied by TCRdb to the 5' RACE reads, yields one record per CDR3 protein. The table includes around 800,000 distinct CDR3 sequences, more than 35% detected once. The sample taken for sequencing was blood. The source of these receptors is a man aged 80 or over in good health. Each CDR3 is given without its conserved first and last residue. Not every row has a clone size; where given, it reads once, few, many or a size class.

NA	TRBV20-1	TRBJ1-6	SARKVSSPPH
NA	TRBV6-5	TRBJ1-2	ASSSTGEGGYT
few	TRBV14	TRBJ2-5	ASSHFSTGQGTETQY
few	TRBV27	TRBJ2-4	ASGQAKNIQY
few	TRBV28	TRBJ2-3	AIRGGSTDTQY
NA	TRBV27	NA	ASSLDSGRFQAYEQY
NA	TRBV30	TRBJ2-1	AWKGGPTDEQF
NA	TRBV2	TRBJ2-5	ASPLGGGEETQY
NA	TRBV4-2	TRBJ2-4	ASRQTGLAKNIQY
NA	TRBV7-9	TRBJ2-1	ASSARNSRYNEQF
NA	TRBV7-2	TRBJ2-3	ASSLLAGGSTDTQY
NA	TRBV28	TRBJ2-1	ASRGTGKTPF
NA	TRBV12-3/TRBV12-4	TRBJ2-4	ASSRDRVYNEQY
NA	TRBV20-1	TRBJ1-2	SARVPGRYGYT
NA	TRBV20-1	TRBJ2-3	SARPRTSGATDTQY
NA	TRBV6-2/TRBV6-3	NA	ASSYHLAGSPYNEQY
few	TRBV10-3	TRBJ2-1	AISEAGGLEQF
once	TRBV20-1	TRBJ1-5	SASEMDRGGQPQH
NA	TRBV12-3/TRBV12-4	TRBJ2-7	ASSIVRGGYEQY
NA	TRBV20-1	TRBJ2-1	SARDEAGAGNEQF
few	TRBV7-2	TRBJ1-3	ASSLPQGQGINSGNTIY
few	TRBV12-3/TRBV12-4	TRBJ1-6	ASSYPDRGNSPLH
NA	TRBV20-1	TRBJ1-4	SARGGRGEKLF
few	TRBV7-2	TRBJ2-3	ASSLESPRVAQY
once	TRBV6-2/TRBV6-3	TRBJ1-1	ASSYKGEDTEAF
NA	TRBV12-3/TRBV12-4	TRBJ1-1	ASSSSRHTEAF
NA	TRBV12-3/TRBV12-4	TRBJ2-3	ASSSHSGTTLGTQY
NA	TRBV6-5	TRBJ2-1	ASSTRGLAAGNEQF
NA	TRBV5-4	TRBJ2-7	ASSLDFYPSYEQY
many	TRBV12-3/TRBV12-4	TRBJ2-7	ASSSRTLDSYEQY
NA	TRBV27	TRBJ2-5	ASSPPPLAGYEQY
NA	TRBV14	TRBJ2-3	TSSQRSGTTDTQY
NA	TRBV6-5	TRBJ1-1	ASSYSALLNTEAF
NA	TRBV20-1	TRBJ2-4	SARKTSGRAGAKNIQY
NA	TRBV7-2	TRBJ2-3	ASSLEAAWRADTQY
few	TRBV6-5	TRBJ2-5	ASSYRRPTSGSTRSVETQY
NA	TRBV20-1	TRBJ1-1	SARSHKGGANTEAF
NA	TRBV20-1	TRBJ1-6	SARDEGWGYNSPLH
NA	TRBV29-1	TRBJ2-7	SVEGKGEGEQY
NA	TRBV5-1	TRBJ1-1	ASSLGIGGAPNTEAF
NA	TRBV10-2	TRBJ2-3	ASSETSLPRGRGTDTQY
once	TRBV29-1	TRBJ2-1	SVGRGLAGGGQF
many	TRBV10-1	TRBJ1-2	ASSESGGYGYT
few	TRBV9	TRBJ2-1	ASSVGLERSSYNEQF
NA	TRBV28	TRBJ2-1	ASSFVAEGNEQF
NA	TRBV20-1	TRBJ2-1	SAWTSGRSKDEQF
few	TRBV20-1	TRBJ2-5	SAKTGGKETQY
few	TRBV29-1	TRBJ1-2	SVGGGLYGYT
many	TRBV10-3	TRBJ2-5	ATNPTSTAARETQY
NA	TRBV15	TRBJ2-7	ATSRALTGGYEQY
NA	TRBV27	TRBJ2-1	ASSYPGTSGGSSYNEQF
NA	TRBV10-3	TRBJ2-7	AISEPTHGTYEQY
NA	TRBV12-3/TRBV12-4	TRBJ2-5	AGSSGLASERQY